This TCR beta chain was captured in a study of regulatory and conventional T cells in RAG deficiency. Details on this clone: Its target is not known.

Some clones are missing from TCRdb's copy, which holds only in-frame ones; the method was immunoSEQ multiplex PCR. The table shows 29,000 or so clones, with nearly 95% occurring only once. Germline V gene lookup returns CDR1 SGHRS and CDR2 YFSETQ. This CDR3 has 15 residues. Trimming at V came to 1 base and at J to 6 bases, leaving 5 bases not matched to a gene. The sorted conventional CD4+ T cells were CD25-low and CD127-high, with genomic DNA sequenced. Study-wide findings and caveats: In Omenn syndrome, sorted "Tregs" may be peripherally activated cells. Control T-cell subsets had markedly higher Shannon entropy and lower Simpson indices than RAG-deficient patients. Omenn syndrome and CID/AS patients had approximately 100-fold fewer unique Treg TCR beta sequences, versus approximately 10-fold elsewhere.

These data were also filed under a second study, of regulatory T cells. That work contributes: Primers: 52 TRBV forward and 13 TRBJ reverse. Skewed V and J usage and few unique V-J pairs marked patient repertoires, most in Tregs.

The V gene is TRBV5-1, the J gene TRBJ2-2, with TRBD1 matching over 8 bases. The clonotype was recovered from a human donor in good health. The sample consisted of CD25- CD4+ T cells sorted from blood. As DNA, the CDR3 is TGCGCCAGCAGCTTGATTGCAGGGGGCCCCGGGGAGCTGTTTTTT. Translating it yields CASSLIAGGPGELFF.